This T cell receptor beta chain emerged from a study of regulatory T cells in long-lasting Graves disease. Assembly of TCR beta libraries relied on iRepertoire HTBI primers together with Arm-PCR of CDR3 regions. MiXCR, applied by TCRdb to the multiplex PCR reads, yields one record per CDR3 protein. The sample records over 300,000 distinct CDR3 sequences, about 14% being singletons. The V gene's germline CDR1 is KGHSH and CDR2 LQKENI. This CDR3 comprises 13 residues. V lost 4 bases, J lost 5 bases, and 8 bases lay in between. Time point: newly diagnosed GD, antithyroid drugs for less than 3 months. PBMC RNA served as the TCR library source.

The gene calls are TRBV18 and TRBJ1-4; tentative D call: TRBD1 (6 bases). The sequences come from peripheral blood mononuclear cells (PBMCs), collected at new diagnosis, from a patient treated with antithyroid drugs. The TCR originated in a female donor with Graves disease. CDR3 nucleotide sequence: TGTGCCAGCTCACAAGACAGGAATGAAAAACTGTTTTTT. This codes for CASSQDRNEKLFF.